Shown below are 23 T cell receptor beta chains from a single sample sequenced in a study of identical twins. TCRdb used MiXCR to reprocess the 5' RACE reads, holding one entry per CDR3 protein. In the table there are about 220,000 distinct CDR3 sequences, approximately 7.3% of which are singletons. Separately, the same data were catalogued under a study of yellow fever vaccine responses in identical twins.

The material sequenced was CD8+ T cells sorted from blood. The receptors derive from a woman aged 18-29 years in good health.

The table lists this clonotype with many counts. In DNA form, the CDR3 reads TGTGCCAGCAGTGGGGACAGAAACCAAGAGACCCAGTACTTC. It yields the protein CASSGDRNQETQYF. The chain recombines TRBV7-9 with TRBJ2-5, with TRBD1 matching over 7 bases. Trimming at V came to 6 bases and at J to 0 bases, leaving 4 bases not matched to a gene. The CDR3 loop spans 14 amino acids. Germline CDR1 is SEHNR and CDR2 is FQNEAQ (reference sequence).

V is TRBV7-6 and J is TRBJ2-3; D is uncertain. With 5 bases removed from V and 6 bases from J, the gap between germline ends came to 18 bases. The CDR3 runs 15 residues. The germline V gene has CDR1 SGHVS and CDR2 FNYEAQ. The CDR3 DNA reads TGTGCCAGCAGCCCAGGACCAATATCACAGGATACGCAGTATTTT. As protein: CASSPGPISQDTQYF.

In its sample, this clonotype was seen a few times. This chain joins TRBV11-2 and TRBJ2-1; no clear D. Germline assignment: CDR1 SGHAT and CDR2 FQNNGV. This CDR3 region has 17 residues. V lost 0 bases and J 4 bases, leaving 16 bases between the germline ends. CDR3 sequence (DNA): TGTGCCAGCAGCTTAGAGTTAGAGTTCGAAGATTACAATGAGCAGTTCTTC. Its protein is CASSLELEFEDYNEQFF.

This clonotype was picked up many times. The chain has TRBV7-9 and TRBJ2-7; D is perhaps TRBD1 or TRBD2 (5 bases each). CDR3 size: 12 residues. Deletions cut 3 bases from V and 4 bases from J, with 7 bases between. Germline CDR1 and CDR2: SEHNR and FQNEAQ (reference sequence). CDR3 nucleotides: TGTGCCAGCAGCTTGAGGGGATACGAGCAGTACGTC. Its translation is CASSLRGYEQYV.

V usage is TRBV7-3 and J usage is TRBJ2-2; the match to TRBD2 covers 12 bases. V lost 1 base and J lost 1; bases outside the gene matches: 7. Germline CDR1 and CDR2: SGHTA and FQGTGA. This CDR3 spans 19 amino acids. The chain's CDR3 is CASSLKRLAGVGNTGELFF. CDR3 nucleotide sequence: TGTGCCAGCAGCTTAAAACGACTAGCGGGAGTAGGGAACACCGGGGAGCTGTTTTTT.

This clonotype was seen repeatedly, ten times or more. This sequence joins TRBV12-3 or TRBV12-4 and TRBJ2-4, with D unresolved. Trimming took off 4 bases at V and 2 bases at J, with 6 bases between the two ends. The CDR3 contains 13 residues. The CDR3 sequence: CASSSGPKNIQYF. The CDR3 DNA sequence: TGTGCCAGCAGTTCGGGTCCCAAAAACATTCAGTACTTC.

This clonotype appeared many times. The gene calls are TRBV29-1 and TRBJ2-7, with a tentative D call TRBD2 (5 bases). V lost 5 bases, J lost 2 bases, and 13 bases lay in between. This CDR3 has 13 residues. Looked up from germline, CDR1 is SQVTM and CDR2 is ANQGSEA. CDR3 sequence (DNA): TGCAGCGTTTACGCCGGGGTCACCTACGAGCAGTACTTC. This translates into CSVYAGVTYEQYF.

This clonotype was observed many times. This chain connects TRBV12-3 or TRBV12-4 to TRBJ1-5; weak D call: TRBD1 (6 bases). This CDR3 is built from 16 residues. With 5 bases removed from V and 0 bases from J, the gap between germline ends came to 14 bases. CDR3 loop: CASSPTGPPSNQPQHF. CDR3 in DNA: TGTGCCAGCAGTCCTACAGGGCCTCCTAGCAATCAGCCCCAGCATTTT.

This clonotype was seen many times. The rearrangement uses TRBV5-6 and TRBJ2-1; 8 bases fit TRBD1. J was trimmed by 4 bases and V by 4 bases; bases with no gene match: 4. CDR3 length: 14 amino acids. Germline CDR1 SGHDT, CDR2 YYEEEE. In nucleotides, the CDR3 is TGTGCCAGCAGCCTGGACAGGGCTTACAATGAGCAGTTCTTC. Its translation: CASSLDRAYNEQFF.

This clonotype has more than one count but fewer than ten. This chain uses TRBV19 with TRBJ2-7; D is unclear. This CDR3 spans 14 amino acids. Trimming removed 3 bases from V and 0 bases from J, with 9 bases in between. Germline CDR1 is LNHDA and CDR2 is SQIVND (reference sequence). The CDR3 is CASSMSLGSYEQYF. CDR3 bases: TGTGCCAGTAGTATGAGTTTGGGCTCCTACGAGCAGTACTTC.

Ten or more counts support this clonotype. The chain employs TRBV20-1 and TRBJ1-1, with TRBD1 matching 7 bases. This CDR3 is built from 12 residues. V trimming: 5 bases; J trimming: 6 bases; junction bases outside the gene matches: 6. The germline V gene has CDR1 DFQATT and CDR2 SNEGSKA (reference sequence). CDR3: CSAPMTGPEAFF. DNA of the CDR3: TGCAGTGCTCCCATGACAGGGCCTGAAGCTTTCTTT.

This clonotype was counted between two and nine times. This chain links TRBV11-1 with TRBJ2-7, with a weak D call TRBD1 (6 bases). This CDR3 region has 19 residues. CDR1 is SGHAT, CDR2 FQDESV, per germline (reference sequence). V lost 6 bases and J 0 bases, leaving 27 bases between the germline ends. The CDR3 nucleotides read TGTGCCAGCAGAGGCACAGGGAGCTTTGTGACCAACATCTCCTACGAGCAGTACTTC. This sequence encodes CASRGTGSFVTNISYEQYF.

This clonotype occurred a few times. The V and J genes are TRBV12-3 or TRBV12-4 and TRBJ1-2; D may be TRBD1 (5 bases). The CDR3 contains 12 residues. Trimming took 3 bases from V and 8 from J, leaving 10 bases between them. The CDR3 DNA follows: TGTGCCAGCAGTTTGGGGGGAAGAGGCTACACCTTC. Protein product: CASSLGGRGYTF.

This clonotype was detected ten times or more. V usage is TRBV29-1 and J usage is TRBJ2-7; 8 bases agree with TRBD2. The CDR3 spans 15 residues. With 0 bases clipped from V and 4 bases from J, the junction kept 8 bases outside the gene matches. Per the germline V gene, CDR1 is SQVTM and CDR2 is ANQGSEA. CDR3 residues: CSVEDLAGNIYEQYF. CDR3 nucleotide sequence: TGCAGCGTTGAAGATTTAGCGGGAAATATTTACGAGCAGTACTTC.

This clonotype occurred a few times. V and J are TRBV12-3 or TRBV12-4 and TRBJ2-7; D perhaps matches TRBD1 (5 bases). With 1 base removed from V and 2 bases from J, the gap between germline ends came to 15 bases. This CDR3 contains 16 residues. The CDR3: CASSLGQGRGAYEQYF. The CDR3 nucleotides are TGTGCCAGCAGTTTAGGCCAGGGTCGTGGCGCCTACGAGCAGTACTTC.

This clonotype was seen at least ten times. The rearrangement uses TRBV24-1 and TRBJ2-2; TRBD2 is a possible D gene (6 bases). The CDR3 sequence is 14 residues long. Germline CDR1 is KGHDR and CDR2 is SFDVKD. Deletions cut 4 bases from V and 4 bases from J, with 9 bases between. CDR3 nucleotides: TGTGCCACCAGTGAGGAGGGGATCACCGGGGAGCTGTTTTTT. This codes for CATSEEGITGELFF.

V usage is TRBV7-9 and J usage is TRBJ2-2; no clear D gene. Trimming cost V 5 bases and J 4 bases, with 14 bases left between them. Per germline, CDR1 SEHNR and CDR2 FQNEAQ (reference sequence). The CDR3 loop spans 15 amino acids. CDR3 coding DNA: TGTGCCAGCAGCCCCGGTCCGTGGGGCACCGGGGAGCTGTTTTTT. It specifies CASSPGPWGTGELFF.

In its sample, this clonotype was seen many times. V and J are TRBV27 and TRBJ2-7, with 8 positions matching TRBD2. After removal of 5 bases from V and 3 bases from J, the junction contained 3 bases not matched to a gene. CDR3 size: 13 residues. The V gene's germline CDR1 is MNHEY and CDR2 SMNVEV (reference sequence). In nucleotides, the CDR3 is TGTGCCAGCAGTCCACTAGCGGACTACGAGCAGTACTTC. It is translated as CASSPLADYEQYF.

This clonotype occurred many times. For the CDR3, the DNA is TGTGCCAGCAAAGTGGCTGCGGCGGGGGATGGCTACACCTTC. Translation gives CASKVAAAGDGYTF. The chain links TRBV12-3 or TRBV12-4 to TRBJ1-2; possible D gene TRBD1, 5 bases. With 7 bases removed from V and 6 bases from J, the gap between germline ends came to 18 bases. The CDR3 has 14 amino acids.

This clonotype has a handful of counts. CDR3 protein: CASSFSEASGRTDTQYF. The CDR3 DNA sequence: TGTGCCAGCAGTTTCTCAGAGGCTAGCGGGAGAACAGATACGCAGTATTTT. The rearrangement uses TRBV28 and TRBJ2-3; 10 bases agree with TRBD2. The V segment lost 3 bases and the J segment 3 bases; nucleotides outside the gene matches: 9. CDR3 length equals 17 residues. Germline lookup yields CDR1 MDHEN and CDR2 SYDVKM.

This clonotype has only a few counts. This chain joins TRBV12-3 or TRBV12-4 and TRBJ2-7, with D perhaps assigned TRBD1 or TRBD2 (5 bases each). This CDR3 region has 14 residues. The V and J ends lost 3 bases and 6 bases respectively, with 15 bases between them. CDR3 DNA: TGTGCCAGCAGTTTGCCGGGACCGTCCACCGAGCAGTACTTC. The encoded protein is CASSLPGPSTEQYF.

On this clonotype: This could be a read error, since a much larger clone is one nucleotide away. The CDR3 nucleotides are TGCGCCAACAGCCAAAACAACAGGGCCGGCGGCGAGCAGTACTTC. Protein product: CANSQNNRAGGEQYF. This chain connects TRBV5-1 to TRBJ2-7; possibly TRBD1 for D (6 bases). CDR1 and CDR2 from the germline V gene are SGHRS and YFSETQ. The CDR3 covers 15 residues.

This clonotype came up many times. CDR3 sequence (DNA): TGCGCCAGCAGCTTGGCAACTGCGTTGGATTCACCCCTCCACTTT. This translates into CASSLATALDSPLHF. V and J are TRBV5-1 and TRBJ1-6; D unresolved. This CDR3 has 15 residues. Trimming left V 0 bases short and J 8 bases short, with 12 bases between. Germline CDR1 reads SGHRS; CDR2 reads YFSETQ.